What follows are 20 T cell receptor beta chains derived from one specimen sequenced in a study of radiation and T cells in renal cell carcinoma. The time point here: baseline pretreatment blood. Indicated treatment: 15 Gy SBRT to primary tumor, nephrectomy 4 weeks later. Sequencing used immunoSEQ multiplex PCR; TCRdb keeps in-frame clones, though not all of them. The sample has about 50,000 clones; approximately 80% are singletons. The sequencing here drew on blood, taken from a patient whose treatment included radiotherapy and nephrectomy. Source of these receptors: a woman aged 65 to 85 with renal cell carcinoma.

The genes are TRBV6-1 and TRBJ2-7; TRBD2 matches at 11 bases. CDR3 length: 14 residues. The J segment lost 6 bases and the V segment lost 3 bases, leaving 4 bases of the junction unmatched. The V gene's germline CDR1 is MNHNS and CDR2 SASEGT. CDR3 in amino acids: CASSEVAGGREQYF. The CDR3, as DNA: TGTGCCAGCAGTGAGGTAGCGGGGGGGCGCGAGCAGTACTTC.

The DNA of the CDR3 is TGCGCCAGCAGCTTCGCCGTCGGTCGAGATACGCAGTATTTT. Its translation is CASSFAVGRDTQYF. The rearrangement links TRBV5-1 to TRBJ2-3; D is undetermined. The V gene's germline CDR1 is SGHRS and CDR2 YFSETQ. Trimming took 2 bases from V and 5 from J, leaving 12 bases between them. This CDR3 spans 14 amino acids.

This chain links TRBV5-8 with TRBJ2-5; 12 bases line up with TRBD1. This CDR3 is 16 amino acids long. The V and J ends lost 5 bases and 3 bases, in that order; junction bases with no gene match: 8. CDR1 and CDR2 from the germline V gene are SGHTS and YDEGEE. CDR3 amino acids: CASSPGDRGLEETQYF. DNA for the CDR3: TGTGCCAGCAGTCCTGGGGACAGGGGGCTTGAAGAGACCCAGTACTTC.

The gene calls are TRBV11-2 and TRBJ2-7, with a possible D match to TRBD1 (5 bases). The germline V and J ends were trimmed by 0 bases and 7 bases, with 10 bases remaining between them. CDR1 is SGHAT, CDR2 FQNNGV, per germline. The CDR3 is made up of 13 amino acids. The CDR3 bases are TGTGCCAGCAGCTTAGACAGGGTACGAGAGCAGTACTTC. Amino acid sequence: CASSLDRVREQYF. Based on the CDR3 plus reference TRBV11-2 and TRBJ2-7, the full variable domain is EAGVAQSPRYKIIEKRQSVAFWCNPISGHATLYWYQQILGQGPKLLIQFQNNGVVDDSQLPKDRFSAERLKGVDSTLKIQPAKLEDSAVYLCASSLDRVREQYFGPGTRLTVT.

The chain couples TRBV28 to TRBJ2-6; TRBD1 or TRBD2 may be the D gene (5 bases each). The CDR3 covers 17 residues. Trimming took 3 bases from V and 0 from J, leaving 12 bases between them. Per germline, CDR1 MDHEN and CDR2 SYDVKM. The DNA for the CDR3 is TGTGCCAGCAGTTTGTCCGGGGCCTTCTCTGGGGCCAACGTCCTGACTTTC. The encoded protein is CASSLSGAFSGANVLTF.

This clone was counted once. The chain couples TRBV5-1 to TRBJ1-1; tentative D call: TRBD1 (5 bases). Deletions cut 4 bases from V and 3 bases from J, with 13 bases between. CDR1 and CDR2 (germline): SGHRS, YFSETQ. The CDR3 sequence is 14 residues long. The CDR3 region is CASSLGGSDTEAFF. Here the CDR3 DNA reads TGCGCCAGCAGCCTTGGGGGATCGGACACTGAAGCTTTCTTT.

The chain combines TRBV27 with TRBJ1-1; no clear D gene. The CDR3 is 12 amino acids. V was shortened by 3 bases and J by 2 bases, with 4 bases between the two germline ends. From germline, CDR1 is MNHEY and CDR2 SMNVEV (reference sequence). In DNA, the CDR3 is TGTGCCAGCAGTTTTGGAAACACTGAAGCTTTCTTT. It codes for CASSFGNTEAFF.

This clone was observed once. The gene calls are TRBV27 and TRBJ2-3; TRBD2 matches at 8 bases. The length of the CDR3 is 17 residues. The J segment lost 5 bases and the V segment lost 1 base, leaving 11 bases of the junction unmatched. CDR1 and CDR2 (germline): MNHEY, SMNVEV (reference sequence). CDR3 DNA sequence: TGTGCCAGCAGTTTATTCGGCGGGGGGCCCGGTGTAGATACGCAGTATTTT. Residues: CASSLFGGGPGVDTQYF.

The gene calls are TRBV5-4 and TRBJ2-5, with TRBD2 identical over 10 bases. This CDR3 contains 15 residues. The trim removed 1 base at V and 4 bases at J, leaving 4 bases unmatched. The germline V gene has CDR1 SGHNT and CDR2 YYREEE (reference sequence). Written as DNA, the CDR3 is TGTGCCAGCAGCTTGAGGACTAGCGGTTCAGAGACCCAGTACTTC. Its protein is CASSLRTSGSETQYF.

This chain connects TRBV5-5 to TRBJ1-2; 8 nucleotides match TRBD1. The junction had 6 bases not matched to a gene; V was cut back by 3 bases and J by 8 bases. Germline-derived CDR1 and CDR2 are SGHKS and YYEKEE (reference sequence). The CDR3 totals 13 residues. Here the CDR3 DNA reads TGTGCCAGCAGCTCATGGACAGGGCACGGCTACACCTTC. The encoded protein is CASSSWTGHGYTF. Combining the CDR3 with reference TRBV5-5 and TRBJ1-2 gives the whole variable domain DAGVTQSPTHLIKTRGQQVTLRCSPISGHKSVSWYQQVLGQGPQFIFQYYEKEERGRGNFPDRFSARQFPNYSSELNVNALLLGDSALYLCASSSWTGHGYTFGSGTRLTVV.

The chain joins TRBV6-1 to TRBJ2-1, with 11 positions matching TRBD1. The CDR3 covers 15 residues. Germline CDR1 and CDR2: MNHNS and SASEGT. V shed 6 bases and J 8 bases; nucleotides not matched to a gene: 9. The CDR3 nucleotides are TGTGCCAGCAGGGAGATGGGACAGGGGGATGATGAGCAGTTCTTC. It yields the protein CASREMGQGDDEQFF.

The CDR3 nucleotides read TGTGCCAGTAGTACAAGGGAGTTAGGAGATACGCAGTATTTT. This encodes CASSTRELGDTQYF. The rearrangement joins TRBV19 to TRBJ2-3; D perhaps matches TRBD2 (5 bases). This CDR3 is 14 amino acids long. The germline V gene has CDR1 LNHDA and CDR2 SQIVND (reference sequence). V was shortened by 4 bases and J by 5 bases, with 13 bases between the two germline ends.

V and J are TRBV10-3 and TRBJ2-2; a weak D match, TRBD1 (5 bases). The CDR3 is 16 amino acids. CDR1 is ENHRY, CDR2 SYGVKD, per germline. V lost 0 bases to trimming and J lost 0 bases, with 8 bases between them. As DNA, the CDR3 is TGTGCCATCAGTGAGTCCTCAGGGACGAACACCGGGGAGCTGTTTTTT. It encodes CAISESSGTNTGELFF.

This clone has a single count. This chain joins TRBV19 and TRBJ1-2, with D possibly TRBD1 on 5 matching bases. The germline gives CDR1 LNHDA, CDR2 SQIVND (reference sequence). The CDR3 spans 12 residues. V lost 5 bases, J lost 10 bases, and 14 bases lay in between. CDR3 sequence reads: CASSPLGGHYTF. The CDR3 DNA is TGTGCCAGTAGTCCTCTCGGGGGTCACTACACCTTC.

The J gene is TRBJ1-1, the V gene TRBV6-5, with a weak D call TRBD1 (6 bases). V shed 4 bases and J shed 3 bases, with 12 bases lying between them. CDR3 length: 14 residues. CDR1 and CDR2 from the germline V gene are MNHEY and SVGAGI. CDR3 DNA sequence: TGTGCCAGCAGTTCACCCCAGGGGTACACTGAAGCTTTCTTT. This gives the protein CASSSPQGYTEAFF.

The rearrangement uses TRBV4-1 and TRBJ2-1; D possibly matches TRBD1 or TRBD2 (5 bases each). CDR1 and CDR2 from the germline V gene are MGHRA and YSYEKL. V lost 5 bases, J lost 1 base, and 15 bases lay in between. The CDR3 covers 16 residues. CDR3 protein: CASSSQTGTSYNEQFF. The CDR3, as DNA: TGCGCCAGCAGCTCACAAACCGGGACGTCCTACAATGAGCAGTTCTTC.

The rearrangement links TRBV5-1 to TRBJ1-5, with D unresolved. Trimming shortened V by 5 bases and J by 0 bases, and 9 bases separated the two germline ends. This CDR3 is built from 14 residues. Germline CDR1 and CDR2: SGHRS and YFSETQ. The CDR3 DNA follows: TGCGCCAGCAGGCCGGCTGATAGCAATCAGCCCCAGCATTTT. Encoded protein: CASRPADSNQPQHF.

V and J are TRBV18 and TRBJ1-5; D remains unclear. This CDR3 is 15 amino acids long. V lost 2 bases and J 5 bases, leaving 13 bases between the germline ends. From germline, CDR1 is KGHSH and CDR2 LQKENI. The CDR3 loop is CASSPEGNGHQPQHF. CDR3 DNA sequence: TGTGCCAGCTCACCAGAAGGAAATGGGCATCAGCCCCAGCATTTT.

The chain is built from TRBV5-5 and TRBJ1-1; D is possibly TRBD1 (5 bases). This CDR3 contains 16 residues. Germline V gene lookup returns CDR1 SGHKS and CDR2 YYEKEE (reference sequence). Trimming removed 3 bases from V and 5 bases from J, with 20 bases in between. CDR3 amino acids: CASSSLATMGGTEAFF. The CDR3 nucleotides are TGTGCCAGCAGCTCTCTTGCAACGATGGGGGGAACTGAAGCTTTCTTT.

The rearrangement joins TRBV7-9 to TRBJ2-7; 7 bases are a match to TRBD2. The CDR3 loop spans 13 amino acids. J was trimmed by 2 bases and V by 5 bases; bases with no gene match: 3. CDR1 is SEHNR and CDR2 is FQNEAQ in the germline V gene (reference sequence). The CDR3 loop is CASSPSGTYEQYF. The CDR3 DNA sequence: TGTGCCAGCAGCCCTAGCGGTACCTACGAGCAGTACTTC.